This TCR beta chain emerged from a study of shared clonotypes between healthy human individuals. As for this clone: Its antigen is still unknown.

Study-level results: Clonotypes shared by all four donors outscored non-shared clonotypes in generation probability. With few donors, the genetic and exposure-history diversity represented was limited.

Naive CD8 cells comprised CD45RO-negative, CCR7-positively selected cells, excluding terminally differentiated effector memory CD45RA+ cells. Replicate PCRs run on sorted subsets employed roughly 190 ng DNA, about 27,000 T cell genomes. Assay used: immunoSEQ multiplex PCR; TCRdb lists only in-frame clones, some missing. Here the sample spans about 2.1 million clones, approximately 92% being singletons. This CDR3 comprises 14 residues. The V gene end was trimmed by 2 bases and the J gene end by 8 bases; junction bases not matched to a gene: 3. From germline, CDR1 is SGHDT and CDR2 YYEEEE. The rearrangement joins TRBV5-6 to TRBJ2-2; TRBD2 aligns across 10 bases. Sequenced: naive CD8+ T cells from PBMCs. This receptor was identified in a man between 18 and 35 years old in good health. Some clones in this sample may be carry-over from other donors' samples. The CDR3 sequence is CASSFGTSVGELFF. The CDR3 coding sequence is TGTGCCAGCAGCTTCGGGACTAGCGTGGGGGAGCTGTTTTTT. The whole variable domain, filled in from reference TRBV5-6 and TRBJ2-2, reads DAGVTQSPTHLIKTRGQQVTLRCSPKSGHDTVSWYQQALGQGPQFIFQYYEEEERQRGNFPDRFSGHQFPNYSSELNVNALLLGDSALYLCASSFGTSVGELFFGEGSRLTVL.